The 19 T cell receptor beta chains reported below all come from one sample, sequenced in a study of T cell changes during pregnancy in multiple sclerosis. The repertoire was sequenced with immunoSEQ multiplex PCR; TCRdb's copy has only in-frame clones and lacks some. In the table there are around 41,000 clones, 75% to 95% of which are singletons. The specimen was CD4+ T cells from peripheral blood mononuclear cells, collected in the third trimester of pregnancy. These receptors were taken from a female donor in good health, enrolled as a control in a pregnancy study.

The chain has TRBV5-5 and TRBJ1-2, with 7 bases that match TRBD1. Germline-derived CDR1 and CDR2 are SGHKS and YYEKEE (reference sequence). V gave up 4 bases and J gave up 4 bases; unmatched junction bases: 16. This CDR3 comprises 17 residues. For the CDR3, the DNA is TGTGCCAGCAGCGCATACCTATGGGACAGCGTGAGCTATGGCTACACCTTC. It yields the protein CASSAYLWDSVSYGYTF.

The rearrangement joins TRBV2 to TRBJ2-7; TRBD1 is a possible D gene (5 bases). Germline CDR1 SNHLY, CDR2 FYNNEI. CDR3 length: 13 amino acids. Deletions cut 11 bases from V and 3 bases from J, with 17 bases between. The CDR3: CAGTGYPDYEQYF. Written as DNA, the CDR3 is TGTGCCGGCACAGGTTATCCAGACTACGAGCAGTACTTC.

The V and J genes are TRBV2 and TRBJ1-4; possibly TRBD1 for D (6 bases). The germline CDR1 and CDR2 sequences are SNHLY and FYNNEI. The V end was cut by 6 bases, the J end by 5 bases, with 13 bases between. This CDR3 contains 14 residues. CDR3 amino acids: CASRGDILNEKLFF. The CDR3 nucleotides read TGTGCCAGCAGAGGGGACATCTTAAATGAAAAACTGTTTTTT.

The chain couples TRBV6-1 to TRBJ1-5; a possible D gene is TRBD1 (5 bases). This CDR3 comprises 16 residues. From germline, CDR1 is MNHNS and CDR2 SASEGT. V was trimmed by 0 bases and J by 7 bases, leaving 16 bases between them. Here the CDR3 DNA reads TGTGCCAGCAGTGAAGCGCGGGGGGGGACGTGGCAGCCCCAGCATTTT. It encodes CASSEARGGTWQPQHF.

DNA for the CDR3: TGTGCCAGCTCATCCCGAATACAGGGCGTAAGTGAAGCTTTCTTT. Its protein product is CASSSRIQGVSEAFF. The rearrangement uses TRBV18 and TRBJ1-1; tentatively, D is TRBD1 (6 bases). The germline V gene encodes CDR1 KGHSH and CDR2 LQKENI. V was trimmed by 5 bases and J by 7 bases, leaving 20 bases between them. This CDR3 region has 15 residues. The entire variable domain, with the rest obtained from reference TRBV18 and TRBJ1-1, is as follows: NAGVMQNPRHLVRRRGQEARLRCSPMKGHSHVYWYRQLPEEGLKFMVYLQKENIIDESGMPKERFSAEFPKEGPSILRIQQVVRGDSAAYFCASSSRIQGVSEAFFGQGTRLTVV.

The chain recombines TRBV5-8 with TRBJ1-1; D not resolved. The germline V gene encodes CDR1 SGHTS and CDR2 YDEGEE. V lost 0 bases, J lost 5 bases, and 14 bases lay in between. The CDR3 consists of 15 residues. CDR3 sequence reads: CASSLEFLERTEAFF. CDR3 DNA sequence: TGTGCCAGCAGCTTGGAATTTCTGGAGAGAACTGAAGCTTTCTTT.

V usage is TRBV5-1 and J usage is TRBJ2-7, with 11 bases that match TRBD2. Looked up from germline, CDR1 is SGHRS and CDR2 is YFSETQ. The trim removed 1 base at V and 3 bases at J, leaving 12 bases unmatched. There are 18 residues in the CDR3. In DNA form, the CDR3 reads TGCGCCAGCAGCTTGCCCGCTCGTCCGGGACTAGCGGTCTACGAGCAGTACTTC. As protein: CASSLPARPGLAVYEQYF. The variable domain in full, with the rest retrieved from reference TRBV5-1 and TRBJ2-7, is KAGVTQTPRYLIKTRGQQVTLSCSPISGHRSVSWYQQTPGQGLQFLFEYFSETQRNKGNFPGRFSGRQFSNSRSEMNVSTLELGDSALYLCASSLPARPGLAVYEQYFGPGTRLTVT.

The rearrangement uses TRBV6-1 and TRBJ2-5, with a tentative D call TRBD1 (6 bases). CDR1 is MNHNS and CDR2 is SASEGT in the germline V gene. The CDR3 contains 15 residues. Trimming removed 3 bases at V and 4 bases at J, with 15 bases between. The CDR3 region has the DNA TGTGCCAGCAGTGAGGGTACAGGGCAGGGAGAGACCCAGTACTTC. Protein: CASSEGTGQGETQYF.

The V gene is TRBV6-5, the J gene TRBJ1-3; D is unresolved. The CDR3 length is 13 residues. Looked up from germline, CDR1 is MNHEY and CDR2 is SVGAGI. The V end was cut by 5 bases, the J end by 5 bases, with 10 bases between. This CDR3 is CASSAPGRNTIYF. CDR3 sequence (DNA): TGTGCCAGCAGTGCCCCGGGGAGAAACACCATATATTTT.

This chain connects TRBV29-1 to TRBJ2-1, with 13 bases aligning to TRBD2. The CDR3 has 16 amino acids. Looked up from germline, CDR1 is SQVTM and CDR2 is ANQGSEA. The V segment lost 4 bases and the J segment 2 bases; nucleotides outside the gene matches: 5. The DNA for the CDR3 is TGCAGCGTTGCTACTAGCGGGAGGGCCACCTACAATGAGCAGTTCTTC. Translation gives CSVATSGRATYNEQFF.

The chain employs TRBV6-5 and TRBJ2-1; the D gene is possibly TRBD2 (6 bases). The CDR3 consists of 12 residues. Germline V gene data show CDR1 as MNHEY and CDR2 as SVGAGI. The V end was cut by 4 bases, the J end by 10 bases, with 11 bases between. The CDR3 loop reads CASSWDFGEQFF. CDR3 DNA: TGTGCCAGCAGTTGGGACTTTGGGGAGCAGTTCTTC.

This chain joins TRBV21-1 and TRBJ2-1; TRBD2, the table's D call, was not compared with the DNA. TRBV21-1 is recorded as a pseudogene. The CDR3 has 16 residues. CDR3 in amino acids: CASSKDGSGRTNEQFF. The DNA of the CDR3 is TGTGCCAGCAGCAAAGATGGTAGCGGGAGAACCAATGAGCAGTTCTTC.

CDR3 in DNA: TGTGCCAGTAGCCCCCGGGCCCCTGGAGCGGGAACGACCTACGAGCAGTACTTC. Protein sequence: CASSPRAPGAGTTYEQYF. This chain links TRBV19 with TRBJ2-7, with 7 nucleotides matching TRBD2. The germline V gene encodes CDR1 LNHDA and CDR2 SQIVND (reference sequence). V lost 6 bases to trimming and J lost 2 bases; unmatched junction nucleotides: 19. The CDR3 length is 18 residues.

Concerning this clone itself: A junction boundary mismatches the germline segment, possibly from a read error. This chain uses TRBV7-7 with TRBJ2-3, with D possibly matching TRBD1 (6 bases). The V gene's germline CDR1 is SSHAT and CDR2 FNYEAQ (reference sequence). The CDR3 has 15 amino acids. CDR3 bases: TGTGCTAGCAGCGCCGGGACACAAAGCACAGATACGCAGTATTTT. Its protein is CASSAGTQSTDTQYF.

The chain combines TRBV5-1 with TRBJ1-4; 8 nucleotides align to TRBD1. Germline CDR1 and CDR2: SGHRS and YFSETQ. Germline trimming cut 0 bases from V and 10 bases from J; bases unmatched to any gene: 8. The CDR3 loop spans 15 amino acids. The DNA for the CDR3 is TGCGCCAGCAGCTTGGCCCTGGACAGGGCGCGAAAACTGTTTTTT. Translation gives CASSLALDRARKLFF.

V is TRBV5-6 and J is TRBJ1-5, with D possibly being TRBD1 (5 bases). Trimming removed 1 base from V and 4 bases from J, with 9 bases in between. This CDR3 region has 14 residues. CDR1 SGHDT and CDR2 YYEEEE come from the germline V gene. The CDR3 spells CASSLTDRNQPQHF. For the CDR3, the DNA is TGTGCCAGCAGCTTGACTGACAGAAATCAGCCCCAGCATTTT.

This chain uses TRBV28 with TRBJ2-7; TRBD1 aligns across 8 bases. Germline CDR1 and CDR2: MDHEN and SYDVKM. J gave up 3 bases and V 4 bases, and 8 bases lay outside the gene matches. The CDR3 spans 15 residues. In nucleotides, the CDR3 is TGTGCCAGCAGTTCCTCCGGGACAGGCCGCTACGAGCAGTACTTC. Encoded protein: CASSSSGTGRYEQYF.

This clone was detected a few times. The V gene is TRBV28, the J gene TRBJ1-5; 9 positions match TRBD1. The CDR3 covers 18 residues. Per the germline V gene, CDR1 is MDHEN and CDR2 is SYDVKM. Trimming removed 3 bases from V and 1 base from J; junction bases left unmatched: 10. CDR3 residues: CASSFGTQGAVSNQPQHF. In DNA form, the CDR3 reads TGTGCCAGCAGTTTCGGGACACAGGGGGCGGTAAGCAATCAGCCCCAGCATTTT.

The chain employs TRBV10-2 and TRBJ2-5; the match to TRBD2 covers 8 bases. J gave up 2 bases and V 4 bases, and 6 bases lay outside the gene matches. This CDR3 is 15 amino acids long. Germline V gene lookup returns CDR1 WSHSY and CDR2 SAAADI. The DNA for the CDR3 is TGCGCCAGCAGTGTTTTTGGCGGGGGGCAAGAGACCCAGTACTTC. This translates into CASSVFGGGQETQYF.